This T cell receptor (beta chain) emerged from a study of OX40 agonist ivuxolimab in advanced cancers. Study-level information: The study gave patients intravenous ivuxolimab at 0.01 to 10 mg/kg every 2 weeks. Notes on the study in general: The study observed clonal expansion of CD4+ and CD8+ blood T cells by week 6 at 0.1 to 3.0 mg/kg. Antigen specificity was not determined for the expanded peripheral T cells.

Only in-frame clones appear in the TCRdb table, and some are missing; sequencing was by immunoSEQ multiplex PCR. The sample shows about 110,000 clones, 80% to 95% of them seen only once. Germline V gives CDR1 SGDLS, CDR2 YYNGEE. The CDR3 loop spans 15 amino acids. Trimming removed 0 bases from V and 2 bases from J; junction bases left unmatched: 4. This clone appeared once. The antigen is undetermined. This receptor was obtained from an adult with an advanced solid tumor such as melanoma, head and neck, liver or kidney cancer. The sequencing here drew on CD4+ or CD8+ T cells sorted from blood, taken in a trial of the OX40 agonist ivuxolimab. The chain is built from TRBV9 and TRBJ2-7; 8 bases match TRBD1. The CDR3 region is CASSVGQGPPYEQYF. DNA of the CDR3: TGTGCCAGCAGCGTAGGACAGGGGCCGCCCTACGAGCAGTACTTC.